Each of the 7 T cell receptor beta chains below was sequenced from the same sample in a study of shared clonotypes between healthy human individuals. Positively selected for CCR7, the CD45RO-negative cells used as naive CD8 cells excluded terminally differentiated effector memory CD45RA+ cells. The method was immunoSEQ multiplex PCR; TCRdb's version includes in-frame clones alone and lacks a portion of them. The table records approximately 2,000,000 clones, around 93% of them present only once. The sequencing input was naive CD8+ T cells from PBMCs. The receptors originated from a man between 18 and 29 years old in good health. Some clones in this sample may be carry-over from other donors' samples.

V and J are TRBV5-1 and TRBJ2-7; 16 bases are shared with TRBD2. The junction had 10 bases not matched to a gene; V was cut back by 4 bases and J by 3 bases. CDR1 and CDR2 (germline): SGHRS, YFSETQ. This CDR3 spans 18 amino acids. CDR3 in DNA: TGCGCCAGCAGCCTGCCGGGACTAGCGGGAGGGCCCGGCTACGAGCAGTACTTC. This encodes CASSLPGLAGGPGYEQYF. Supplemented by reference TRBV5-1 and TRBJ2-7, the full variable domain reads KAGVTQTPRYLIKTRGQQVTLSCSPISGHRSVSWYQQTPGQGLQFLFEYFSETQRNKGNFPGRFSGRQFSNSRSEMNVSTLELGDSALYLCASSLPGLAGGPGYEQYFGPGTRLTVT.

The chain uses TRBV15 and TRBJ1-1; no firm D call. The CDR3 has 13 residues. CDR1 LNHNV and CDR2 YYDKDF come from the germline V gene (reference sequence). V was pared by 8 bases and J by 1 base, with 11 bases between. CDR3 region: CATLRPPNTEAFF. DNA for the CDR3: TGTGCCACCCTCCGGCCTCCGAACACTGAAGCTTTCTTT.

The chain uses TRBV28 and TRBJ1-1; 8 bases line up with TRBD1. This CDR3 region has 16 residues. Trimming at V came to 6 bases and at J to 9 bases, leaving 18 bases not matched to a gene. The V gene's germline CDR1 is MDHEN and CDR2 SYDVKM. CDR3 loop: CASSTDRELMNSQAFF. The CDR3 nucleotides are TGTGCCAGCAGCACGGACAGGGAACTCATGAACTCTCAAGCTTTCTTT.

The chain has TRBV27 and TRBJ2-7; 8 bases match TRBD1. Germline V lookup: CDR1 MNHEY, CDR2 SMNVEV (reference sequence). The junction had 16 bases not matched to a gene; V was cut back by 7 bases and J by 2 bases. The CDR3 loop spans 17 amino acids. CDR3 DNA sequence: TGTGCCAGCAAATTCATACTGGAAGGACAGGGAACCTACGAGCAGTACTTC. Translation: CASKFILEGQGTYEQYF.

This clone was seen only once. The chain joins TRBV5-5 to TRBJ2-1, with D possibly matching TRBD2 (5 bases). CDR3 length equals 11 residues. Per germline, CDR1 SGHKS and CDR2 YYEKEE (reference sequence). The V end was cut by 9 bases, the J end by 7 bases, with 11 bases between. CDR3 region: CATHGGNEQFF. Written as DNA, the CDR3 is TGTGCCACCCATGGAGGAAATGAGCAGTTCTTC.

The chain has TRBV7-8 and TRBJ1-2; D is unclear. Germline values: CDR1 SGHVS, CDR2 FQNEAQ. V was pared by 1 base and J by 4 bases, with 16 bases between. The CDR3 contains 16 residues. Here the CDR3 DNA reads TGTGCCAGCAGCTTAGATCTTTCCAGATTCTTCTATGGCTACACCTTC. Translation gives CASSLDLSRFFYGYTF.

The DNA for the CDR3 is TGTGCCAGCAGCAACAGGGACAGCTACGAGCAGTACTTC. Protein: CASSNRDSYEQYF. V and J are TRBV7-2 and TRBJ2-7; 7 positions match TRBD1. From germline, CDR1 is SGHTA and CDR2 FQGNSA. This CDR3 comprises 13 residues. Unmatched junction bases numbered 4, after V lost 5 bases and J lost 3 bases.